The 4 T cell receptor beta chains below come from one sample, sequenced in a study of T cell responses to AZD1222 COVID-19 vaccine. TCRdb's copy holds only in-frame clones and misses some; the assay was immunoSEQ multiplex PCR. Among over 100,000 clones listed, around 90% were seen once. Sequencing used peripheral blood, obtained 28 days after the second AZD1222 dose. These receptor sequences come from an adult who received the AZD1222 COVID-19 vaccine.

Sample share makes this clone medium-sized. The chain combines TRBV7-8 with TRBJ2-7, with TRBD1 matching over 11 bases. The trim removed 5 bases at V and 2 bases at J, leaving 8 bases unmatched. The CDR3 is 16 amino acids. Germline CDR1 is SGHVS and CDR2 is FQNEAQ. The CDR3 sequence is CASSPGQGAFAYEQYF. In nucleotides, the CDR3 is TGTGCCAGCAGCCCAGGACAGGGGGCCTTCGCCTACGAGCAGTACTTC.

This clone was counted once. This chain uses TRBV7-2 with TRBJ1-1; perhaps TRBD1 as D (5 bases). From germline, CDR1 is SGHTA and CDR2 FQGNSA. The V end was cut by 1 base, the J end by 3 bases, with 12 bases between. This CDR3 has 15 residues. This CDR3 reads CASSLVGQGHTEAFF. CDR3 DNA: TGTGCCAGCAGCTTAGTGGGGCAGGGCCACACTGAAGCTTTCTTT.

This sequence joins TRBV9 and TRBJ1-1, with D tentatively TRBD1 (5 bases). The CDR3 has 13 amino acids. Trimming shortened V by 3 bases and J by 2 bases, and 8 bases separated the two germline ends. Germline V CDR1 and CDR2: SGDLS, YYNGEE. The CDR3 here is CASSGRENTEAFF. CDR3 DNA: TGTGCCAGCAGCGGCAGGGAAAACACTGAAGCTTTCTTT. The complete variable domain, with remaining parts taken from reference TRBV9 and TRBJ1-1, reads DSGVTQTPKHLITATGQRVTLRCSPRSGDLSVYWYQQSLDQGLQFLIQYYNGEERAKGNILERFSAQQFPDLHSELNLSSLELGDSALYFCASSGRENTEAFFGQGTRLTVV.

This chain joins TRBV7-3 and TRBJ1-2; possibly TRBD1 for D (5 bases). V lost 5 bases, J lost 8 bases, and 15 bases lay in between. Germline loops: CDR1 SGHTA, CDR2 FQGTGA. This CDR3 region has 13 residues. The CDR3 protein is CASSRGPEEGYTF. In nucleotides, the CDR3 is TGTGCCAGCAGCCGGGGACCGGAGGAGGGCTACACCTTC.